The entry below describes one TCR beta chain. The data stem from a study of blood T cell repertoires in COVID-19. Study members were between roughly 18 and 90 years old and lived in 24 US regions. In Cohort 3, a recovered donor had either two negative PCRs, clearance, or symptom resolution. Authors' data handling: Amplification with reference gene primers provided the estimates of nucleated cell counts. TCRdb keeps only in-frame clones here, not all; method: immunoSEQ multiplex PCR. The DNA was the basis for D and trimming; V, J and clone size are from that table. The sample holds 140,000 to 150,000 clones, about 89% seen once. The sequenced sample was PBMCs or T cells enriched from blood (not recorded which). The sequence was collected from a man aged 55 to 70 who had recovered from COVID-19.

The CDR3: CASSYRGLGYNEQFF. In DNA form, the CDR3 reads TGTGCCAGCAGTTACAGGGGGTTAGGCTACAATGAGCAGTTCTTC. The chain employs TRBV11-2 and TRBJ2-1, with 8 positions matching TRBD1. The CDR3 contains 15 residues. From germline, CDR1 is SGHAT and CDR2 FQNNGV. After removal of 6 bases from V and 3 bases from J, the junction contained 7 bases not matched to a gene.